A selection of T cell receptor beta chains follows, all from one sample in a study of blood T cell repertoires in COVID-19. This table comes from immunoSEQ multiplex PCR, and its TCRdb copy is limited to in-frame clones, with some not included. The sample lists around 120,000 clones; about 88% were seen once. The specimen was PBMCs or T cells enriched from blood (not recorded which). The receptors shown here come from a woman aged 50 to 60 who had recovered from COVID-19. CDR3s include the opening cysteine and the closing phenylalanine or tryptophan. D genes are given only for firm matches. Clone size, where shown, is once, few, many, or a class for clones that have expanded.

TRBV6-2/TRBV6-3	TRBJ2-3	-	TRBD2	CASSSWTSGGPDPQYF	TGTGCCAGCAGTTCGTGGACTAGCGGGGGCCCTGATCCGCAGTATTTT
TRBV29-1	TRBJ1-2	few	-	CSVEGQTAATF	TGCAGCGTTGAAGGGCAGACTGCGGCAACCTTC
TRBV5-1	TRBJ1-1	-	-	CASSWETGTRNTEAFF	TGCGCCAGCAGCTGGGAGACCGGGACTCGGAACACTGAAGCTTTCTTT
TRBV27	TRBJ2-3	few	TRBD1	CASSPDRGRSDTQYF	TGTGCCAGCAGTCCAGACAGGGGGCGTTCAGATACGCAGTATTTT
TRBV19	TRBJ1-3	-	-	CASSIRGSGNTIYF	TGTGCCAGTAGTATTCGGGGCTCTGGAAACACCATATATTTT
TRBV6-2/TRBV6-3	TRBJ1-5	-	TRBD1	CASSKAGTGDTLSNQPQHF	TGTGCCAGCAGCAAAGCCGGGACAGGAGACACCCTTAGCAATCAGCCCCAGCATTTT
TRBV2	TRBJ1-6	-	-	CASSVRDGPNSPLHF	TGTGCCAGCAGTGTGCGGGACGGACCTAATTCACCCCTCCACTTT
TRBV11-2	TRBJ1-5	-	TRBD1	CASSLDGFGDRGSNQPQHF	TGTGCCAGCAGCTTAGATGGCTTCGGGGACAGGGGGAGCAATCAGCCCCAGCATTTT
TRBV5-1	TRBJ2-1	-	TRBD2	CASFQGTSGGNEQFF	TGCGCCAGCTTTCAAGGGACTAGCGGGGGAAATGAGCAGTTCTTC
TRBV7-2	TRBJ1-1	-	-	CASTPPPWDTPNTEAFF	TGTGCCAGCACCCCACCCCCTTGGGACACACCGAACACTGAAGCTTTCTTT
TRBV11-3	TRBJ2-7	-	TRBD2	CASSSSAGASYEQYF	TGTGCCAGCAGCTCCTCAGCGGGGGCTTCCTACGAGCAGTACTTC
TRBV5-6	TRBJ1-5	-	-	CASSLGANQPQHF	TGTGCCAGCAGCTTGGGGGCTAATCAGCCCCAGCATTTT
TRBV29-1	TRBJ1-2	-	-	CSSRQANYGYTF	TGCAGCAGCAGACAAGCTAACTATGGCTACACCTTC
TRBV11-2	TRBJ1-1	once	TRBD1	CASRIWDRADTEAFF	TGTGCCAGCAGAATCTGGGACAGGGCAGACACTGAAGCTTTCTTT
TRBV19	TRBJ1-6	few	TRBD1	CASSSPGQGIANSPLHF	TGTGCCAGTAGTAGCCCGGGACAGGGGATCGCTAATTCACCCCTCCACTTT
TRBV4-3	TRBJ2-7	-	-	CASSQGVSEIYEQYF	TGCGCCAGCAGCCAAGGTGTCAGTGAAATTTACGAGCAGTACTTC
TRBV6-5	TRBJ2-3	-	-	CASSYDFGDTQYF	TGTGCCAGCAGTTACGACTTTGGAGATACGCAGTATTTT
TRBV10-3	TRBJ2-3	-	-	CAISEADTQYF	TGTGCCATCAGTGAGGCGGATACGCAGTATTTT
TRBV10-3	TRBJ1-2	few	TRBD1	CAISESGTGGTYGYTF	TGTGCCATCAGTGAGTCGGGGACAGGGGGCACTTATGGCTACACCTTC
TRBV9	TRBJ2-3	-	-	CASSALAGTDTQYF	TGTGCCAGCAGCGCCCTTGCGGGGACAGATACGCAGTATTTT
TRBV12-5	TRBJ2-3	-	TRBD1	CASGQDRVPDTQYF	TGTGCTAGTGGTCAGGACAGGGTCCCAGATACGCAGTATTTT
TRBV6-2/TRBV6-3	TRBJ1-2	-	-	CASSWKGRLGYTF	TGTGCCAGCAGTTGGAAGGGGCGCCTTGGCTACACCTTC
TRBV9	TRBJ1-1	-	-	CASSVVGGYEAFF	TGTGCCAGCAGCGTAGTTGGGGGGTATGAAGCTTTCTTT
TRBV19	TRBJ1-4	few	TRBD1	CASSQQGTNEKLFF	TGTGCCAGTAGTCAACAGGGGACTAATGAAAAACTGTTTTTT
TRBV11-1	TRBJ1-6	-	TRBD1	CASSYDRGRNSPLHF	TGTGCCAGCAGCTACGACAGGGGACGTAATTCACCCCTCCACTTT
TRBV2	TRBJ1-5	-	-	CASRRTDRNQPQHF	TGTGCCAGCAGACGGACAGACCGCAATCAGCCCCAGCATTTT
TRBV7-2	TRBJ2-7	-	-	CASSLIADPYEQYF	TGTGCCAGCAGCTTAATAGCGGATCCCTACGAGCAGTACTTC
TRBV18	TRBJ1-2	-	TRBD1	CASSPREGAQNYGYTF	TGTGCCAGCTCACCACGTGAGGGGGCCCAGAACTATGGCTACACCTTC
TRBV5-1	TRBJ2-7	-	-	CASSLGSGLSYEQYF	TGCGCCAGCAGCTTGGGTAGCGGCCTCTCCTACGAGCAGTACTTC
TRBV9	TRBJ1-4	-	TRBD1	CASSRGQGEKLFF	TGTGCCAGCAGCCGAGGACAGGGCGAAAAACTGTTTTTT
TRBV19	TRBJ2-7	-	-	CASREDYRISEQYF	TGTGCCAGTAGGGAGGACTACCGGATAAGCGAGCAGTACTTC
TRBV6-1	TRBJ1-1	-	-	CASSETANTEAFF	TGTGCCAGCAGTGAAACAGCGAACACTGAAGCTTTCTTT
TRBV5-1	TRBJ1-4	-	-	CASSLTGGGGEKLFF	TGCGCCAGCAGCTTGACGGGGGGCGGTGGTGAAAAACTGTTTTTT
TRBV29-1	TRBJ2-3	-	TRBD2	CSVEDQSSGGDGSRDTQYF	TGCAGCGTTGAAGATCAGAGTAGCGGGGGGGATGGCTCCAGAGATACGCAGTATTTT
TRBV19	TRBJ1-4	-	-	CATQGSTNEKLFF	TGTGCCACTCAGGGGTCTACTAATGAAAAACTGTTTTTT
TRBV9	TRBJ2-1	-	TRBD2	CASSVGTSLSNEQFF	TGTGCCAGCAGCGTAGGGACTAGCTTATCTAATGAGCAGTTCTTC
TRBV11-3	TRBJ2-7	-	-	CASSPGETYEQYF	TGTGCCAGCAGCCCGGGGGAGACCTACGAGCAGTACTTC
TRBV6-5	TRBJ1-1	-	-	CASMEGINTEAFF	TGTGCCAGCATGGAGGGAATCAACACTGAAGCTTTCTTT
TRBV27	TRBJ1-1	once	-	CASSLWGENTEAFF	TGTGCCAGCAGTTTATGGGGGGAGAACACTGAAGCTTTCTTT
TRBV19	TRBJ2-7	-	TRBD1	CASSPTGVHEQYF	TGTGCCAGTAGTCCAACAGGGGTCCACGAGCAGTACTTC
TRBV2	TRBJ1-3	-	-	CASSDEGDTIYF	TGTGCCAGCAGTGACGAGGGGGACACCATATATTTT
TRBV20-1	TRBJ2-5	-	-	CSASGQVGETQYF	TGCAGTGCTAGTGGGCAGGTTGGGGAGACCCAGTACTTC
TRBV5-6	TRBJ2-5	-	TRBD2	CASSLVSGGVLGTQYF	TGTGCCAGCAGCTTGGTGAGCGGGGGGGTCCTTGGGACCCAGTACTTC
TRBV19	TRBJ2-5	-	-	CASRKTAGKETQYF	TGTGCCAGTAGAAAAACTGCGGGTAAAGAGACCCAGTACTTC
TRBV3-1/TRBV3-2	TRBJ1-2	-	TRBD1	CASSQEVGQGAPVYGYTF	TGTGCCAGCAGCCAAGAGGTGGGACAGGGCGCTCCGGTCTATGGCTACACCTTC
TRBV11-2	TRBJ2-5	-	TRBD2	CASSQGGAQTQYF	TGTGCCAGCAGCCAGGGAGGGGCCCAGACCCAGTACTTC
TRBV4-1	TRBJ2-2	once	TRBD2	CASSSGKGAGGSGTGELFF	TGCGCCAGCAGCTCGGGCAAAGGCGCGGGGGGATCAGGCACCGGGGAGCTGTTTTTT
TRBV24-1	TRBJ2-5	-	TRBD2	CATSPGLGIETQYF	TGTGCCACCAGTCCGGGACTAGGAATAGAGACCCAGTACTTC
TRBV5-1	TRBJ2-1	-	TRBD2	CASSSYPHSPGTSGGLDYNEQFF	TGCGCCAGCAGCTCTTACCCCCATTCCCCCGGGACTAGCGGGGGACTCGATTACAATGAGCAGTTCTTC
TRBV13	TRBJ2-2	-	TRBD2	CASSLTGTSGNTGELFF	TGTGCCAGCAGCTTAACCGGGACTAGCGGTAACACCGGGGAGCTGTTTTTT
TRBV2	TRBJ1-5	-	-	CASNMGQALGQPQHF	TGTGCCAGCAATATGGGACAAGCCTTGGGCCAGCCCCAGCATTTT
TRBV10-3	TRBJ1-2	once	-	CAISELRTELVLDGYTF	TGTGCCATCAGTGAGCTCCGGACAGAGCTGGTTTTGGATGGCTACACCTTC
TRBV5-3	TRBJ1-1	-	-	CARSLSPRGLEAFF	TGTGCCAGAAGCTTGTCGCCACGGGGACTTGAAGCTTTCTTT
TRBV6-2/TRBV6-3	TRBJ1-4	-	-	CASSYIAGLANEKLFF	TGTGCCAGCAGTTACATCGCAGGGCTGGCTAATGAAAAACTGTTTTTT
TRBV3-1/TRBV3-2	TRBJ1-2	-	TRBD1	CASSQNLQGAKGYTF	TGTGCCAGCAGCCAGAACCTACAGGGGGCAAAGGGCTACACCTTC
TRBV12-5	TRBJ2-5	once	-	CASGHGDSRQETQYF	TGTGCTAGTGGTCACGGGGACTCAAGACAAGAGACCCAGTACTTC
TRBV19	TRBJ1-2	-	TRBD1	CASIPRQGASGYTF	TGTGCCAGTATTCCTAGACAGGGGGCGAGTGGCTACACCTTC
TRBV18	TRBJ2-1	-	-	CASSPSTSSYNEQFF	TGTGCCAGCTCACCAAGCACGAGCTCCTACAATGAGCAGTTCTTC
TRBV2	TRBJ1-5	-	TRBD1	CASSDRDRDMQPQHF	TGTGCCAGCAGCGACCGGGACAGGGATATGCAGCCCCAGCATTTT